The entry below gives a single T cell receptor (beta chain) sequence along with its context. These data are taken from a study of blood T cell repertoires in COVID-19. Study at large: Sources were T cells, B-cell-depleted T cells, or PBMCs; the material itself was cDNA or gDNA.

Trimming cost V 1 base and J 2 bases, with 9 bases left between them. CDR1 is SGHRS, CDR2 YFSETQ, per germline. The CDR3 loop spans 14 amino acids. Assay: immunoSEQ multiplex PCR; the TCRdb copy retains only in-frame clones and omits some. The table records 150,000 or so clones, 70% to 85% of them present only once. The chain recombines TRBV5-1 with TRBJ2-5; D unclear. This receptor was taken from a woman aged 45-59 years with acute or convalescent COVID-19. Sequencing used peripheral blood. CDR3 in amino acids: CASSLPLVQETQYF. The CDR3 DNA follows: TGCGCCAGCAGCTTGCCTTTAGTACAAGAGACCCAGTACTTC.